This T cell receptor (beta chain) was documented in a study of blood T cells in healthy people across ages. General observations from the study: No conclusive comparison of naive versus antigen-experienced cells was possible with unsorted PBMCs. Possibly, changes in expanded clonotypes were confounded because donor CMV status was unknown.

The CDR3 is 15 residues long. Trimming cost V 2 bases and J 4 bases, with 12 bases left between them. Germline CDR1 reads MNHNY; CDR2 reads SVGAGI (reference sequence). Peripheral blood samples of around 9.3 milliliters were drawn from each donor. Isolation of PBMCs gave at least 7 million cells per sample. This clonotype was found once. Its antigen is unknown. A second PCR, run for about 7 to 11 cycles, used a sample-barcoded 5' primer plus a J-beta primer mix. TCRdb ran MiXCR on the 5' RACE reads and lists one entry per CDR3 protein. Of around 780,000 distinct CDR3 sequences detected, 56% appear once; the ten largest clones hold more than 25%.

This chain connects TRBV6-6 to TRBJ2-1; D is uncertain. This TCR came from a man in his forties in good health. Sequences were obtained from blood. The CDR3 DNA follows: TGTGCCAGCAGTTACGAATCGGGCCCGTACAATGAGCAGTTCTTC. The encoded protein is CASSYESGPYNEQFF.